This entry describes one T cell receptor (beta chain). What it recognizes is unknown. The sample comes from a study of graft-versus-host responses after intestinal transplantation. Study-wide background: Anti-thymocyte globulin was used for induction in all recipients, who then took tacrolimus and steroids for roughly three years. Study observations and caveats: In recipient marrow, GvH clones were found, and some appeared first in ileum or blood.

TCRdb keeps only in-frame clones here, not all; method: immunoSEQ multiplex PCR. The table has tens of thousands of clones, around nine tenths seen once. The sample was unstimulated CD8+ T cells sorted from spleen or lymph node cells, taken before intestinal transplant. The TCR comes from a human donor who received an intestinal transplant.

CDR3 nucleotides: TGCGCCAGCAGCCAAGGGGCAGGGAACGAGCAGTACTTC. Amino acid sequence: CASSQGAGNEQYF. The chain carries TRBV4-1 and TRBJ2-7; tentative D call: TRBD1 (5 bases). V was cut by 1 base and J by 5 bases, with 9 bases left in between. Per the germline V gene, CDR1 is MGHRA and CDR2 is YSYEKL. The CDR3 consists of 13 residues.